The 4 T cell receptor beta chains below were found in one sample sequenced in a study of OX40 agonist ivuxolimab in advanced cancers. Clones were read by immunoSEQ multiplex PCR, and TCRdb kept only the in-frame ones, dropping some. The sample records fewer than 75,000 clones, 80% to 90% being singletons. Here the sequenced sample was CD4+ or CD8+ T cells sorted from blood, taken in a trial of the OX40 agonist ivuxolimab. These receptor sequences come from an adult with an advanced solid tumor such as melanoma, head and neck, liver or kidney cancer.

Here the CDR3 reads CAWTMGQGESREAFF. The CDR3, as DNA: TGTGCCTGGACGATGGGACAGGGGGAAAGTCGTGAAGCTTTCTTT. V is TRBV30 and J is TRBJ1-1, with 11 bases that match TRBD1. Trimming removed 4 bases from V and 7 bases from J; junction bases left unmatched: 11. The germline CDR1 and CDR2 sequences are GTSNPN and SVGIG (reference sequence). The CDR3 is 15 amino acids.

This chain links TRBV28 with TRBJ1-6, with no clear D. There are 14 residues in the CDR3. The V end was cut by 6 bases, the J end by 9 bases, with 15 bases between. CDR1 is MDHEN and CDR2 is SYDVKM in the germline V gene. DNA of the CDR3: TGTGCCAGCAGCTCTACCGGGCTTGTTTCACCCCTCCACTTT. This encodes CASSSTGLVSPLHF.

The V gene is TRBV19, the J gene TRBJ2-3, with D possibly TRBD2 on 6 matching bases. The germline CDR1 and CDR2 sequences are LNHDA and SQIVND (reference sequence). CDR3 length: 13 residues. Trimming shortened V by 3 bases and J by 5 bases, and 9 bases separated the two germline ends. The CDR3 coding sequence is TGTGCCAGTAGTATCGGGAGTGGAGATACGCAGTATTTT. This encodes CASSIGSGDTQYF.

The chain uses TRBV27 and TRBJ1-1, with 8 bases that match TRBD1. Trimming cost V 1 base and J 4 bases; bases outside gene matches: 11. Germline CDR1 and CDR2: MNHEY and SMNVEV (reference sequence). CDR3 length: 17 amino acids. CDR3 protein: CASSLYPPGTGGTEAFF. The CDR3 DNA sequence: TGTGCCAGCAGTTTATATCCCCCTGGGACAGGTGGCACTGAAGCTTTCTTT.